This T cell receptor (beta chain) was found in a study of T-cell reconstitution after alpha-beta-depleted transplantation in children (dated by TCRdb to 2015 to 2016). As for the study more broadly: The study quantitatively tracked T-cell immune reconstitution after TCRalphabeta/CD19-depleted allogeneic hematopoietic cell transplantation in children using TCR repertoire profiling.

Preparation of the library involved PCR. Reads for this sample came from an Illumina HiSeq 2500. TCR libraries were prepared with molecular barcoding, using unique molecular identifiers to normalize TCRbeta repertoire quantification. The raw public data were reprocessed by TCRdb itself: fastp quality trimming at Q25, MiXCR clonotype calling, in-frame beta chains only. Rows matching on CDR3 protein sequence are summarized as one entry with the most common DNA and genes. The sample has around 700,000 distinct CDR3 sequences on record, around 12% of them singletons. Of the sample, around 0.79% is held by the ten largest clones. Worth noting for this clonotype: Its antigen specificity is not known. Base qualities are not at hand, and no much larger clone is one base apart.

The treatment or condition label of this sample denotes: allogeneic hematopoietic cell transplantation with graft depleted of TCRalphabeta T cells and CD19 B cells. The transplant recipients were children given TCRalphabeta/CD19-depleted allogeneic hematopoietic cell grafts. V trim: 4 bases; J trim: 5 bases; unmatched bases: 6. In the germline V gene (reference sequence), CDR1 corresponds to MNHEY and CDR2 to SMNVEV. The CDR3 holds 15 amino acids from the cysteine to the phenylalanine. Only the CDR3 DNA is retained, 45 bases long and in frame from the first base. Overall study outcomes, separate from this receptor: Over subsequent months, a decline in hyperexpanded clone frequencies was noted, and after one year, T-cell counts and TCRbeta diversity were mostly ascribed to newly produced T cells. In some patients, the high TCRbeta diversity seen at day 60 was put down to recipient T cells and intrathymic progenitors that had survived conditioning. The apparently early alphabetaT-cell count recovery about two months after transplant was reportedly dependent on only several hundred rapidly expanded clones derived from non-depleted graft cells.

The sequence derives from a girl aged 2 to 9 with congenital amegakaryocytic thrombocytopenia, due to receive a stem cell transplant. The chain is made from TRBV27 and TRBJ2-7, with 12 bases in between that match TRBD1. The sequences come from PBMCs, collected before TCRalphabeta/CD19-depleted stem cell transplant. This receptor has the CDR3 CASSSSGQGAHEQYF. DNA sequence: TGTGCCAGCAGTTCGTCGGGACAGGGGGCCCACGAGCAGTACTTC.